The 10 T cell receptor beta chains below all came from one sample that was sequenced in a study of blood T cells in healthy people across ages (dated by TCRdb to the mid-2010s). Library preparation was by 5' RACE. The listed sequencing device is Illumina HiSeq 2500. A second PCR of roughly 6 to 11 cycles was run with a J-beta primer mix and a sample-barcoded 5' primer. The public reads were reanalyzed by TCRdb: fastp trimming at Q25, MiXCR alignment, in-frame beta chains only. Every entry covers one CDR3 protein and lists the most common genes and DNA from its rows. In this sample the table shows 1 million to 1.2 million distinct CDR3 sequences, approximately 38% of which occur a single time. In total, the top ten clones hold roughly 13% of the sample. Sequenced: blood. These receptors all come from a man aged 18-30 years in good health.

The chain links TRBV20-1 to TRBJ2-7; a possible D gene is TRBD2 (5 bases). The CDR3 has 14 amino acids. V was shortened by 4 bases and J by 2 bases, with 15 bases between the two germline ends. CDR1 DFQATT and CDR2 SNEGSKA come from the germline V gene (reference sequence). CDR3 sequence reads: CSAKQSGEPYEQYF. In DNA, the CDR3 is TGCAGTGCTAAACAGTCCGGGGAACCCTACGAGCAGTACTTC.

The chain recombines TRBV7-2 with TRBJ1-1, with D possibly TRBD1 on 6 matching bases. The germline V gene has CDR1 SGHTA and CDR2 FQGNSA. The CDR3 is 14 residues long. The V end lost 4 bases, the J end lost 7 bases, and 16 bases lay between the germline ends. The CDR3 spells CASSSGVGGVEAFF. The CDR3 DNA follows: TGTGCCAGCAGCTCCGGGGTAGGGGGTGTTGAAGCTTTCTTT.

This clonotype was seen a few times. Germline and junction disagree at one end, which may indicate a read error. The V and J genes are TRBV12-3 or TRBV12-4 and TRBJ1-1, with D perhaps TRBD1 (5 bases). The CDR3 contains 9 residues. The CDR3 is CGAHTEAFF. The CDR3 DNA reads TGCGGGGCCCACACTGAAGCTTTCTTT.

This chain joins TRBV7-2 and TRBJ2-7, with D unresolved. V dropped 1 base and J dropped 5 bases, with 9 bases sitting between them. CDR3 size: 13 residues. Germline CDR1 is SGHTA and CDR2 is FQGNSA. The DNA of the CDR3 is TGTGCCAGCAGCTTAGGTCTGGGTGACGAGCAGTACTTC. Translated: CASSLGLGDEQYF.

With respect to this clonotype: With a much larger clone just one base away, this may be a read error. The chain joins TRBV12-3 or TRBV12-4 to TRBJ2-2; D remains unclear. The CDR3 totals 12 residues. V was cut by 6 bases and J by 1 base, with 3 bases left in between. CDR3 nucleotide sequence: TGTGCCAGCAGGCAGAACACCGGGGAGCTGTTTTTT. Protein product: CASRQNTGELFF.

A few counts support this clonotype. The chain has TRBV10-3 and TRBJ2-4, with TRBD1 matching 9 bases. In germline, CDR1 is ENHRY, CDR2 SYGVKD. Trimming took 2 bases from V and 6 from J; bases not matched to a gene: 8. The CDR3 is 16 amino acids. CDR3 sequence (DNA): TGTGCCATCAGTGAGGAAGGGACAGGGCCGGGAAACATTCAGTACTTC. Its protein product is CAISEEGTGPGNIQYF.

The chain uses TRBV25-1 and TRBJ1-5; a possible D gene is TRBD1 (5 bases). V lost 6 bases and J 4 bases, leaving 10 bases between the germline ends. There are 13 residues in the CDR3. Per germline, CDR1 MGHDK and CDR2 SYGVNS. The CDR3 sequence: CASRGPLNQPQHF. CDR3 in DNA: TGTGCCAGCAGGGGGCCCTTAAATCAGCCCCAGCATTTT. The full variable domain, its missing parts supplied by reference TRBV25-1 and TRBJ1-5, is EADIYQTPRYLVIGTGKKITLECSQTMGHDKMYWYQQDPGMELHLIHYSYGVNSTEKGDLSSESTVSRIRTEHFPLTLESARPSHTSQYLCASRGPLNQPQHFGDGTRLSIL.

The chain combines TRBV7-2 with TRBJ2-3, with D possibly TRBD1 on 5 matching bases. The V end was cut by 4 bases, the J end by 3 bases, with 14 bases between. The CDR3 covers 15 residues. The V gene's germline CDR1 is SGHTA and CDR2 FQGNSA. CDR3 coding DNA: TGTGCCAGCAGCTCTGTAGGGGCGCTAACAGATACGCAGTATTTT. Translating it yields CASSSVGALTDTQYF.

This clonotype was observed once. This rearrangement joins TRBV27 to TRBJ1-4; 7 bases match TRBD1. V shed 4 bases and J 1 base; nucleotides not matched to a gene: 9. CDR3 length: 17 amino acids. The germline gives CDR1 MNHEY, CDR2 SMNVEV (reference sequence). The CDR3 DNA is TGTGCCAGCAGTTCACAGGGGAATGGGCGAACTAATGAAAAACTGTTTTTT. Its protein product is CASSSQGNGRTNEKLFF. Combining the CDR3 with reference TRBV27 and TRBJ1-4 gives the whole variable domain EAQVTQNPRYLITVTGKKLTVTCSQNMNHEYMSWYRQDPGLGLRQIYYSMNVEVTDKGDVPEGYKVSRKEKRNFPLILESPSPNQTSLYFCASSSQGNGRTNEKLFFGSGTQLSVL.

This clonotype occurred a few times. The chain joins TRBV6-1 to TRBJ1-5, with D possibly being TRBD1 (5 bases). Germline loops: CDR1 MNHNS, CDR2 SASEGT. This CDR3 region has 16 residues. V lost 4 bases to trimming and J lost 5 bases, with 18 bases between them. CDR3 coding DNA: TGTGCCAGCAGTGCCTCGACAGTAACCGGGTATCAGCCCCAGCATTTT. Protein: CASSASTVTGYQPQHF.